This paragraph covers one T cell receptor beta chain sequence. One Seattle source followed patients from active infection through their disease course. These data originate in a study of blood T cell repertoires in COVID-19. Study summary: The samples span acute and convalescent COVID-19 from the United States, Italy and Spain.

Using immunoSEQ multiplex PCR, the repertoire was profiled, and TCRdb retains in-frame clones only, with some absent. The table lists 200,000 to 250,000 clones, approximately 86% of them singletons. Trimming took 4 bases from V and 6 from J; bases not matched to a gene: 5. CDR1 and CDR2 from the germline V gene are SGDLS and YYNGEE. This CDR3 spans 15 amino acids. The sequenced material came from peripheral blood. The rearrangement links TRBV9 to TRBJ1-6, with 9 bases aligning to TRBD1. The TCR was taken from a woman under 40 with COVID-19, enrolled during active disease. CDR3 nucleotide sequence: TGTGCCAGCAGCTCGGGACAGGGATCTAATTCACCCCTCCACTTT. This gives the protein CASSSGQGSNSPLHF.